This TCR beta chain was observed in a study of blood T cell repertoires in COVID-19. Across the whole study: COVID-19 samples from acute and convalescent phases originated in the United States, Italy and Spain. Sample material is recorded as cDNA or gDNA derived from T cells, B-cell-depleted T cells, or PBMCs.

Original processing methods: Estimated nucleated cell counts came from reference gene primer amplification. Sequencing was performed with immunoSEQ multiplex PCR; in TCRdb, only in-frame clones are kept and a portion is missing. V, J and clone size reflect that table, while D and trimming were determined from the DNA. Of around 150,000 clones in the sample, around 84% were seen once. CDR3 length: 17 amino acids. V dropped 5 bases and J dropped 1 base, with 18 bases sitting between them. In germline, CDR1 is LNHDA, CDR2 SQIVND (reference sequence). V gene TRBV19 combines with J gene TRBJ1-5, with D perhaps TRBD1 (6 bases). Sequencing used peripheral blood. The receptor was derived from a woman older than 75 with acute or convalescent COVID-19. The CDR3 protein is CASSRSAGGQSNQPQHF. In nucleotides, the CDR3 is TGTGCCAGTAGTCGGTCGGCGGGGGGCCAAAGCAATCAGCCCCAGCATTTT.